Sequencing of this T cell receptor (beta chain) was carried out in a study of OX40 agonist ivuxolimab in advanced cancers. Remarks on this clone: The target antigen is unknown.

General observations from the study: In a subset of nonresponders, normalized T-cell clonal expansion was also low.

The data were produced by immunoSEQ multiplex PCR, yet TCRdb's version contains in-frame clones alone and is incomplete. The sample lists about 79,000 clones, 94% occurring once. Germline-derived CDR1 and CDR2 are SGHVS and FQNEAQ. J gave up 5 bases and V 3 bases, and 4 bases lay outside the gene matches. CDR3 length: 13 residues. The origin of this receptor is an adult with an advanced solid tumor such as melanoma, head and neck, liver or kidney cancer. The genes are TRBV7-8 and TRBJ2-7, with 7 bases that match TRBD2. Sequencing used CD4+ or CD8+ T cells sorted from blood, obtained in a trial of the OX40 agonist ivuxolimab. The CDR3 loop is CASSFFTSDEQYF. In DNA, the CDR3 is TGTGCCAGCAGCTTTTTCACTAGCGACGAGCAGTACTTC.